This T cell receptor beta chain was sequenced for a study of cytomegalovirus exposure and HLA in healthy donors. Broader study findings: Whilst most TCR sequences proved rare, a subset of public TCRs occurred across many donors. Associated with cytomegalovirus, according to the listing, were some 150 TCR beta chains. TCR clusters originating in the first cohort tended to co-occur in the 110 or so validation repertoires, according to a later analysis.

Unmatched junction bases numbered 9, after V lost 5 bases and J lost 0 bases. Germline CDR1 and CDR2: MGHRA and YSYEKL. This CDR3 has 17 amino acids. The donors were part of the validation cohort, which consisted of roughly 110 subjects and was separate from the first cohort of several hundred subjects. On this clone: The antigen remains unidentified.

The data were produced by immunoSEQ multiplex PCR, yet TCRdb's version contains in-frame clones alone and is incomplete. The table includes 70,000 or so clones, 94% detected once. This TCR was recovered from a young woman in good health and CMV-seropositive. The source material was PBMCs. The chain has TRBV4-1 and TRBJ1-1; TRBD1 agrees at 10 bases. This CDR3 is CASSSRQGAIMNTEAFF. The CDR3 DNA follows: TGCGCCAGCAGCAGTCGACAGGGGGCTATTATGAACACTGAAGCTTTCTTT.